This T cell receptor beta chain derives from a study of T cell responses to AZD1222 COVID-19 vaccine. Overall study findings and caveats: None of the repertoires were sampled until the peak T cell response had passed. Spike-specific TCRs gained breadth and depth after people received two AZD1222 doses. Nearly half of unique spike-specific TCRs reportedly avoided B.1.351 and B.1.1.7 mutated regions.

Clones were read by immunoSEQ multiplex PCR, and TCRdb kept only the in-frame ones, dropping some. This sample has around 140,000 clones, with 70% to 90% found just once. CDR1 and CDR2 from the germline V gene are MNHEY and SVGEGT. The junction had 6 bases not matched to a gene; V was cut back by 2 bases and J by 5 bases. This CDR3 has 17 amino acids. In regard to this clone: The antigen remains undetermined.

The rearrangement joins TRBV6-2 or TRBV6-3 to TRBJ2-3; 14 positions match TRBD2. The specimen was peripheral blood, collected 28 days after the second dose of the MenACWY control vaccine. The TCR was taken from an adult who received the MenACWY meningococcal vaccine as a control. CDR3 DNA: TGTGCCAGCAGTTACCCGGGACTAGCGGGAGTCTTAGATACGCAGTATTTT. Its translation is CASSYPGLAGVLDTQYF.